The entry below describes one T cell receptor (beta chain). No antigen is known for it. The input lacks base qualities; no much larger clone sits a single base away. In total, approximately 690 healthy bone marrow donors made up the cohort. Cohort members were all nominally healthy when sampled, although unrecorded immune exposures were likely present. The donor tested CMV seropositive and was one of the 289 seropositive cohort members. A peripheral blood sample was provided by each donor, and peripheral blood mononuclear cells were used for TCR beta sequencing. Genomic DNA extraction from the blood cell samples was performed with the Qiagen DNeasy Blood Extraction Kit. These data come from a study of cytomegalovirus exposure and HLA in healthy donors (dated by TCRdb to 2017 to 2019). For context, the study as a whole: In an earlier analysis of fewer than 750 of the donors, under 300 Gb of sequence data and about 110 million unique TCR beta sequences from about 179 million T cells were reported. An earlier analysis of fewer than 750 of the donors used high-throughput TCR beta sequencing to judge whether each TCR beta V gene segment behaved as functional or pseudogenic. The T cell repertoires of under 700 subjects were profiled by immunosequencing and related to cytomegalovirus serostatus. Every repertoire in the discovery cohort had been generated on one and the same sequencing platform. Because of strong linkage in the cohort, 5 or 6 DR-DQ haplotypes were treated as single units for association and clustering. Class I and class II HLA loci were covered by the typing at four-digit resolution. The study aimed to test whether cataloging public T cell receptors could reveal signatures of past pathogen exposure. In the later analysis, no new phenotypic data were used to find candidate immune exposures; instead, reliance was placed on TCR beta sequences and their occurrence across donors. A later analysis re-examined previously published TCR beta repertoires from several hundred donors and added high-resolution HLA genotyping to investigate patterns of TCR occurrence. On average, around 200,000 unique TCR beta nucleotide sequences were sequenced per donor among a few hundred genotyped donors of the cohort, with roughly 18% of those sequences being non-productive. The study combined high-throughput TCR immunosequencing, statistical association of individual TCRs with disease status, and machine learning to predict cytomegalovirus infection status. Of the 300 to 500 genotyped donors, less than 85% were placed in the genetic ancestry cluster associated with self-reported Caucasian donors. Donor age, sex, ethnicity and CMV serostatus were collected together with the repertoire data. In addition to the first cohort of roughly 700 subjects, a separate validation cohort of 120 different subjects was used. The number of donors typed differed by locus, with roughly 620-630 for A, B, C, DRB1 and DQB1, around 500 for DQA1, approximately 570 for DPA1, and around 430 for DPB1. Roughly 300 gigabases of sequencing data and 78 million or so unique TCR sequences were included in an early release covering several hundred HLA-typed donors. In a later genetic analysis, genome-wide SNP genotypes for about three fifths of the roughly 670 donors were used, and that subset was treated as a discovery cohort. The investigation overall reported the following: A later analysis associated some 17,000 TCR beta sequences with specific HLA alleles at a false discovery rate of 0.05. In vitro tests confirmed that a few of the cytomegalovirus-associated TCR beta chains recognize cytomegalovirus antigens. According to a later analysis, parvovirus B19, influenza, CMV and Epstein-Barr virus appeared linked to several top co-occurrence clusters. V-gene and J-gene trimming of TCR beta chains was associated with a missense DCLRE1C variant in a later genetic analysis, and the association was replicated in an independent cohort. Broadly in line with IMGT annotations, most TCR beta V segments showed up in productive rearrangements about 90% or about 30% of the time in an earlier analysis of a few hundred of the donors. In a later analysis, most CMV-associated TCR beta chains were found to appear HLA-restricted, with HLA associations seemingly driven largely by CMV exposure. Because counts were too low, seventeen rarely observed V segments, including chromosome 9 orphons, were excluded from the earlier analysis of 587 of the donors. Linkage disequilibrium might explain the correlated functional status among segregating V segments, but an unknown experimental factor could not be excluded. In both the original and validation cohorts, the classifier was reported to diagnose cytomegalovirus status with high specificity and sensitivity. The presence/absence analyses assumed that sequencing depth was roughly uniform across donors, and that assumption may not be true. A further reported finding was that TCR beta sequences accurately predicted the HLA-A and HLA-B alleles for most subjects in the first cohort. In this cohort, only TCR beta chains were sequenced, and detectable features were limited by the absence of alpha or paired-chain data. Across donors, most TCR sequences were observed very rarely, whereas some public TCRs were present in many individuals. It was suggested by the authors that the approach could potentially be generalized to other disease states and immunological phenotypes. A later genetic analysis reported fewer N-insertions in productive TCRs among donors in an Asian-associated ancestry cluster than the approximately 700-donor mean. For the cohort, immune exposure information was limited to CMV serostatus. According to a later analysis, TCR association rates differed among HLA loci, with DRB1 alleles showing the most associated TCRs and HLA-C alleles showing the fewest. A total of about 180 TCR beta chains were listed by the study as associated with cytomegalovirus. Some IMGT-functional V segments, including TRBV6-2 and TRBV6-3, could not be distinguished by the 87-base-pair reads and were therefore excluded. Because HLA typing was unavailable for some donors at each locus, only the typed subset was used in association tests. Strong co-occurrence of HLA alleles, especially DR and DQ, made assigning TCR associations to individual alleles difficult. Compared with equally common non-associated chains, HLA-associated TCR beta chains in a later analysis were more clonally expanded and had lower generation probabilities. A cluster of highly shared sequence variants was judged likely to be a technical artifact of the sequencing pipeline.

Library preparation used the immunoSEQ multiplex PCR assay. A mixture of 60 forward primers for TCR Vbeta segments and 13 reverse primers for TCR Jbeta segments was used in the multiplex PCR. A multiplex PCR assay on genomic DNA amplified the CDR3 region of rearranged TCR beta genes. On the Illumina HiSeq System, the amplified TCR beta libraries were sequenced as 87-base-pair reads. The published analysis was carried out like this. Across the 670 or so repertoires, a later analysis counted around 80 million unique TCR beta chains, roughly 11 million of which were shared by at least two donors. A nearest-neighbor algorithm error-corrected the raw reads and collapsed the reads into unique sequences, merging closely related sequences to remove PCR and sequencing errors. V, D and J gene segments were assigned by aligning CDR3 sequences to IMGT reference sequences. For a sequence to be retained, at least a six-nucleotide match to both a V gene segment and a J gene segment was required. A rearrangement was called productive if the CDR3 had no stop codons and remained in frame with V and J, and every other rearrangement was called non-productive. CDR3 was defined by IMGT convention, running from the second conserved V-encoded cysteine to the conserved J-encoded phenylalanine. The earlier analysis of about 500 of the donors excluded sequences that lacked an unambiguous match to a single V gene segment. An earlier analysis of a few hundred of the donors called V segments functional above 56.7% productive rearrangements and segregating when the between-donor standard deviation exceeded 5%. To diagnose cytomegalovirus status from the catalog of TCR beta chain sequences, a statistical classification framework was built. V and J gene assignment, in a later analysis, came from comparing TCR nucleotide sequences with IMGT/GENE-DB human TR gene sequences. In a later analysis, CDR3 sequences and most-parsimonious VDJ recombination scenarios were assigned using the TCRdist pipeline. A later analysis defined each TCR beta chain by its CDR3 amino acid sequence plus V-gene family, and excluded reads lacking a unique V-gene family. As a way to deal with suspected cross-contamination and a sequencing artifact, a later analysis dropped approximately 590 nucleotide sequences that were highly shared and had low generation probability. A later analysis calculated a clonal expansion index for each public chain from normalized within-repertoire ranks of inferred template counts. Generation probabilities in a later analysis came from a VDJ recombination model fitted to out-of-frame rearrangements, and those results were checked against IGoR. A later analysis scored TCR-TCR, TCR-HLA and TCR-CMV co-occurrence with hypergeometric tests, applying a repertoire-size bias correction to TCR pairs. False discovery rates were estimated in a later analysis by permuting HLA or CMV assignments 20 times. In a later analysis, co-occurring TCRs were grouped with DBSCAN, and TCRdist sequence similarity was added when clustering was performed within HLA-allele-positive subsets. Repertoires with fewer than 30,000 or more than 120,000 public chains were left out of co-occurrence clustering, as were five repertoires with anomalous nucleotide sharing. TCRdb carries this immuneACCESS record with in-frame sequences only. Its versions omit some clonotypes, under half of them owing to an unresolved V gene in the studies checked, with the rest unexplained. The DNA gave D and trimming, while V, J and clone size come from that table. Counted in this sample were over 80,000 clones; approximately 69% of them appeared once. Of the sample, 5.5% to 6% is held by the ten largest clones.

Trimming accounts for 3 bases at V and 0 bases at J, while the number of junction bases matched to no gene is 12. The germline V gene provides CDR1 SGHVS and CDR2 FQNEAQ. From the cysteine through the phenylalanine, the CDR3 covers 19 amino acids. Only the CDR3 part of the read is kept: 57 bases, read in frame from the first base. The specimen was PBMCs. The sequence was obtained from a boy aged 5-17 years in good health and CMV-seropositive. The chain couples TRBV7-8 to TRBJ2-7, and TRBD2 matches 12 of the central bases. CDR3 sequence: CASSLYTELAGGSSYEQYF. The sequenced DNA is TGTGCCAGCAGCTTGTACACCGAACTAGCGGGGGGAAGCTCCTACGAGCAGTACTTC. Full variable domain (CDR3 extended with the reference TRBV7-8 and TRBJ2-7 proteins): GAGVSQSPRYKVAKRGQDVALRCDPISGHVSLFWYQQALGQGPEFLTYFQNEAQLDKSGLPSDRFFAERPEGSVSTLKIQRTQQEDSAVYLCASSLYTELAGGSSYEQYFGPGTRLTVT.